The clone carrying this T cell receptor (beta chain) was counted only a few times. The CDR3 runs 15 residues. Germline V gene sequence: CDR1 SNHLY, CDR2 FYNNEI. The V end lost 7 bases, the J end lost 2 bases, and 15 bases lay between the germline ends. Profiling relied on immunoSEQ multiplex PCR, and the TCRdb table lists in-frame clones only, not all of them. The sample has tens of thousands of clones; about 90% are singletons. These data are taken from a study of T cell changes during pregnancy in multiple sclerosis. This material consisted of CD4+ T cells from peripheral blood mononuclear cells, taken in the first trimester of pregnancy. The rearrangement uses TRBV2 and TRBJ1-5; a possible D gene is TRBD1 (6 bases). The clonotype was recovered from a female donor with multiple sclerosis, enrolled in a pregnancy study. This CDR3 is CASNQGRAGNQPQHF. The CDR3 region has the DNA TGTGCCAGCAACCAGGGGAGGGCGGGCAATCAGCCCCAGCATTTT.